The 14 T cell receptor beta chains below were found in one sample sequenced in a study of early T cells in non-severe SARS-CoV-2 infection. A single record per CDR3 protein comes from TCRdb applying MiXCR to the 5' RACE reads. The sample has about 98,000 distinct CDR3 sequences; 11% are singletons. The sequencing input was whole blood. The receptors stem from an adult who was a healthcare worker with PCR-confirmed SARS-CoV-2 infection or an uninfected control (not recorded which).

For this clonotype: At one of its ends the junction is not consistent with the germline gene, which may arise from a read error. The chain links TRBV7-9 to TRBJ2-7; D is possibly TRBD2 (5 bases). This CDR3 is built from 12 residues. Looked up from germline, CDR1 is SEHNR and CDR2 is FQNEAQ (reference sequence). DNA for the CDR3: TGTGCCAGCAGCCCTAGCTCCTCCGAGCAGTACTTC. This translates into CASSPSSSEQYF.

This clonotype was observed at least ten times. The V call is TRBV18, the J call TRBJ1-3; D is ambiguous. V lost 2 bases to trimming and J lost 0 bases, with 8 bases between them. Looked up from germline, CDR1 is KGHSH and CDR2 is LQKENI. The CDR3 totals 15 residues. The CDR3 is CASSPRKNSGNTIYF. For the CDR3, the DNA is TGTGCCAGCTCACCAAGGAAAAACTCTGGAAACACCATATATTTT.

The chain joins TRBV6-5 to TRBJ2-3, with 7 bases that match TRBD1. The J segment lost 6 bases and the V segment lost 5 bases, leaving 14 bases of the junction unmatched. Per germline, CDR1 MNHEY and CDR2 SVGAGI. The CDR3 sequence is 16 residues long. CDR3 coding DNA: TGTGCCAGCAGTCCAACCCCGGGACAGAAGGGGGATACGCAGTATTTT. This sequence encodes CASSPTPGQKGDTQYF.

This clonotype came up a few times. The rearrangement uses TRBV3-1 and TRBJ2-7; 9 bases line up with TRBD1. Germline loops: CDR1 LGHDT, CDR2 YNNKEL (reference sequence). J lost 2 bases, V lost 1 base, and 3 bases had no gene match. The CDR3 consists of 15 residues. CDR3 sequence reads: CASSQGTGVPYEQYF. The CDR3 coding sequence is TGTGCCAGCAGCCAAGGGACAGGGGTACCCTACGAGCAGTACTTC.

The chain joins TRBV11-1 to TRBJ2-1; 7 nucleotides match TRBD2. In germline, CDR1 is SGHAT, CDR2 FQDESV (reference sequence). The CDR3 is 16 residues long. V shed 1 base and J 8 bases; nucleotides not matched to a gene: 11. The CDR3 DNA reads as TGTGCCAGCAGCTTAGAAGGGGCGGCTAGCGGTCATGAGCAGTTCTTC. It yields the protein CASSLEGAASGHEQFF.

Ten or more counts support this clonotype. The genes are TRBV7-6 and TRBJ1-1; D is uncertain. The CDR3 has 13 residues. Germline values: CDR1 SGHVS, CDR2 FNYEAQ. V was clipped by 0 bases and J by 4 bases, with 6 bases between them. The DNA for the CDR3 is TGTGCCAGCAGCTTAGCCGGAATCACTGAAGCTTTCTTT. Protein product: CASSLAGITEAFF.

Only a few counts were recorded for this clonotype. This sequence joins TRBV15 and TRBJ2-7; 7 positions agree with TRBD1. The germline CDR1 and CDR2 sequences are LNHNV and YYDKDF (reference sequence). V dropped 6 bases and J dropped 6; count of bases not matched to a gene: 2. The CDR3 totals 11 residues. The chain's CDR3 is CATSRDSEQYF. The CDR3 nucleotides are TGTGCCACCAGTCGGGACAGCGAGCAGTACTTC.

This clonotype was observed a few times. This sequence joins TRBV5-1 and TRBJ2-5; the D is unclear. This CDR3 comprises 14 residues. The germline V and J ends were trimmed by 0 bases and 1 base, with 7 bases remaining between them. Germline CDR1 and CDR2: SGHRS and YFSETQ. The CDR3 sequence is CASSLGAIQETQYF. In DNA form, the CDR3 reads TGCGCCAGCAGCTTGGGAGCTATCCAAGAGACCCAGTACTTC. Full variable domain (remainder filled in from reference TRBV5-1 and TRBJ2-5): KAGVTQTPRYLIKTRGQQVTLSCSPISGHRSVSWYQQTPGQGLQFLFEYFSETQRNKGNFPGRFSGRQFSNSRSEMNVSTLELGDSALYLCASSLGAIQETQYFGPGTRLLVL.

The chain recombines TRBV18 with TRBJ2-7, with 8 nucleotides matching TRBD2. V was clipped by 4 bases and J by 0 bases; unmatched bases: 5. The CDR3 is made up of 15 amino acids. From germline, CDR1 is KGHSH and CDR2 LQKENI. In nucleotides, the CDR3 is TGTGCCAGCTCACGTGCTAGCGGGCGCTCCTACGAGCAGTACTTC. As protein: CASSRASGRSYEQYF.

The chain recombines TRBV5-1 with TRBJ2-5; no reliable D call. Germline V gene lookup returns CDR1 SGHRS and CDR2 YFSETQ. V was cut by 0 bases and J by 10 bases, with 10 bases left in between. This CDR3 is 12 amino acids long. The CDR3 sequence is CASSLDRQSQYF. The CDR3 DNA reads TGCGCCAGCAGCTTGGATCGGCAGAGCCAGTACTTC.

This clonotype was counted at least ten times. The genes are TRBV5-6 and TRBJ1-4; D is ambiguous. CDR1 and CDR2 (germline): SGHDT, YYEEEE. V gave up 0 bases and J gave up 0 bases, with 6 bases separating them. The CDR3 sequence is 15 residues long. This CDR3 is CASSLAGATNEKLFF. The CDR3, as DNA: TGTGCCAGCAGCTTGGCAGGCGCAACTAATGAAAAACTGTTTTTT.

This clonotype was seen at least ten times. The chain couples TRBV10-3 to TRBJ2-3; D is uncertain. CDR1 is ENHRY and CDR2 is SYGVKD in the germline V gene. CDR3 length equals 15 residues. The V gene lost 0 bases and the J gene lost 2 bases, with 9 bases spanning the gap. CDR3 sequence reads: CAISESLIFTDTQYF. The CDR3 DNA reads TGTGCCATCAGTGAGTCCCTAATCTTCACAGATACGCAGTATTTT.

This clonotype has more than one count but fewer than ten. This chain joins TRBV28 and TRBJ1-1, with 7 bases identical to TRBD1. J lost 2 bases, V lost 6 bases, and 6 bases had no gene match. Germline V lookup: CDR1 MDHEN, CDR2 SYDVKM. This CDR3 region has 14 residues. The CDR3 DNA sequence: TGTGCCAGCAGACCGGGACAGTTAAACACTGAAGCTTTCTTT. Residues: CASRPGQLNTEAFF.

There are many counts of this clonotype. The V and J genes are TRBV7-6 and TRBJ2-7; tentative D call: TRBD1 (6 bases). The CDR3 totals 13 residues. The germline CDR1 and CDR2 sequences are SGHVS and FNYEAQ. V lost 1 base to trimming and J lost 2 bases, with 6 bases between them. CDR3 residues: CASSLGGPYEQYF. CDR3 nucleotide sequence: TGTGCCAGCAGCTTAGGGGGGCCCTACGAGCAGTACTTC.